This TCR beta chain was found in a study of T-cell reconstitution after alpha-beta-depleted transplantation in children. In this sample, this clonotype turned up many times. Its specificity is not known. This CDR3 comprises 14 residues. Trimming took off 2 bases at V and 5 bases at J, with 12 bases between the two ends. Germline CDR1 and CDR2: LGHNA and YSLEER. Study-level points and caveats: The authors attributed T-cell counts and diversity one year after transplant mostly to newly produced T cells. As was reported, about two months after transplant, alpha-beta T cells came from several hundred expanded graft clones.

TCRbeta library construction was performed incorporating unique molecular identifiers. One entry per CDR3 protein results from TCRdb running MiXCR on the PCR reads. Of approximately 500,000 distinct CDR3 sequences in the sample, about 10% are singletons; the top ten hold about 2.1%. The rearrangement links TRBV4-3 to TRBJ1-1, with a weak D call TRBD1 (6 bases). The sequenced sample was PBMCs, obtained before TCRalphabeta/CD19-depleted stem cell transplant. This sequence originates from a child aged 2-9 years with inherited bone marrow failure, due to receive a stem cell transplant. This CDR3 reads CASSQNTGQTEAFF. The CDR3 nucleotides read TGCGCCAGCAGCCAAAATACAGGGCAAACTGAAGCTTTCTTT.